The 25 T cell receptor beta chains given below trace back to one sample, sequenced in a study of shared clonotypes between healthy human individuals. Measured with immunoSEQ multiplex PCR; TCRdb has only the in-frame clones, and not every one. Of more than 550,000 clones detected, roughly 72% appear once; the ten largest clones hold around 1.7%. Sequencing input: memory CD4+ T cells sorted from blood. As for subset: CD45RA-negative fraction. The receptors derive from a woman aged 25 to 39 in good health.

This clone has a handful of counts. This rearrangement joins TRBV28 to TRBJ1-5, with D maybe TRBD1 (6 bases). This CDR3 comprises 16 residues. In germline, CDR1 is MDHEN, CDR2 SYDVKM. Trimming removed 7 bases from V and 2 bases from J, with 18 bases in between. CDR3 coding DNA: TGTGCCAGCACCTGGGCCCTCCCAGGGGGCAATCAGCCCCAGCATTTT. Translation gives CASTWALPGGNQPQHF.

The chain joins TRBV6-4 to TRBJ1-5; 9 bases map to TRBD1. J lost 5 bases, V lost 7 bases, and 15 bases had no gene match. CDR3 length equals 17 residues. Germline-derived CDR1 and CDR2 are MRHNA and SNTAGT. The CDR3 reads CASKLSMGQGLYQPQHF. The CDR3 DNA is TGTGCCAGCAAGCTCTCTATGGGACAGGGATTATATCAGCCCCAGCATTTT.

The genes are TRBV28 and TRBJ2-5; TRBD1 might be the D (5 bases). Germline V CDR1 and CDR2: MDHEN, SYDVKM. The CDR3 covers 13 residues. V was trimmed by 5 bases and J by 0 bases, leaving 7 bases between them. In DNA, the CDR3 is TGTGCCAGCAGTCGACAGTACCAAGAGACCCAGTACTTC. This translates into CASSRQYQETQYF. The full variable domain, its missing parts supplied by reference TRBV28 and TRBJ2-5, is DVKVTQSSRYLVKRTGEKVFLECVQDMDHENMFWYRQDPGLGLRLIYFSYDVKMKEKGDIPEGYSVSREKKERFSLILESASTNQTSMYLCASSRQYQETQYFGPGTRLLVL.

V gene TRBV18 combines with J gene TRBJ1-5; D gene unclear. Germline V gene lookup returns CDR1 KGHSH and CDR2 LQKENI. The V end lost 3 bases, the J end lost 0 bases, and 6 bases lay between the germline ends. This CDR3 has 14 residues. CDR3 in DNA: TGTGCCAGCTCACCCGGGTATAGCAATCAGCCCCAGCATTTT. Translated, it gives CASSPGYSNQPQHF.

This clone was observed a handful of times. The chain couples TRBV12-5 to TRBJ2-2; D remains unclear. There are 12 residues in the CDR3. With 3 bases removed from V and 7 bases from J, the gap between germline ends came to 6 bases. Germline CDR1 LGHNT, CDR2 FRNRAP. CDR3 in amino acids: CASGFARGELFF. CDR3 bases: TGTGCTAGTGGTTTTGCCCGCGGGGAGCTGTTTTTT.

The chain is built from TRBV23-1 and TRBJ1-5; D not resolved. TRBV23-1 has ORF status, its function being uncertain. There are 14 residues in the CDR3. Trimming cost V 4 bases and J 2 bases, with 9 bases left between them. The DNA of the CDR3 is TGCGCCAGCAGTCCCCTTTATTGCAATCAGCCCCAGCATTTT. It yields the protein CASSPLYCNQPQHF.

V and J are TRBV9 and TRBJ2-5; 7 nucleotides agree with TRBD2. The germline V gene has CDR1 SGDLS and CDR2 YYNGEE. This CDR3 spans 16 amino acids. V shed 4 bases and J 4 bases; nucleotides not matched to a gene: 13. CDR3 protein: CASSQYGLVVTETQYF. In DNA, the CDR3 is TGTGCCAGCAGCCAATACGGACTAGTTGTGACAGAGACCCAGTACTTC.

This clone was observed a single time. The chain links TRBV11-3 to TRBJ1-1; no definite D call. Germline V CDR1 and CDR2: SGHNT, YENEEA. Trimming left V 2 bases short and J 0 bases short, with 4 bases between. The CDR3 extends over 13 amino acids. Written as DNA, the CDR3 is TGTGCCAGCAGCTTAACAATGAACACTGAAGCTTTCTTT. Its translation is CASSLTMNTEAFF. Using reference TRBV11-3 and TRBJ1-1 for the parts outside the CDR3, the full variable domain is EAGVVQSPRYKIIEKKQPVAFWCNPISGHNTLYWYLQNLGQGPELLIRYENEEAVDDSQLPKDRFSAERLKGVDSTLKIQPAELGDSAVYLCASSLTMNTEAFFGQGTRLTVV.

Of note for this clone: A much more abundant neighbour one base away suggests this may be a read error. The chain links TRBV28 to TRBJ2-7; 7 nucleotides match TRBD1. CDR1 and CDR2 (germline): MDHEN, SYDVKM. The J segment lost 0 bases and the V segment lost 5 bases, leaving 4 bases of the junction unmatched. The CDR3 sequence is 14 residues long. CDR3 residues: CASSRTGYSYEQYF. For the CDR3, the DNA is TGTGCCAGCAGTCGGACAGGTTACTCCTACGAGCAGTACTTC.

This clone turned up a few times. The V gene is TRBV11-2, the J gene TRBJ2-3, with D hard to call. Germline CDR1 is SGHAT and CDR2 is FQNNGV. This CDR3 contains 12 residues. V dropped 5 bases and J dropped 9 bases, with 12 bases sitting between them. CDR3 residues: CASSPYADTQYF. For the CDR3, the DNA is TGTGCCAGCAGCCCTTATGCCGACACGCAGTATTTT.

Regarding this clone: The sample carries other DNA sequences with the same CDR3. The CDR3: CASSRSGRGYEQYF. The CDR3, as DNA: TGTGCCAGCAGTCGGAGCGGGAGGGGGTACGAGCAGTACTTC. The chain couples TRBV28 to TRBJ2-7; TRBD2 agrees at 10 bases. This CDR3 comprises 14 residues. In germline, CDR1 is MDHEN, CDR2 SYDVKM. V trimming: 5 bases; J trimming: 4 bases; junction bases outside the gene matches: 5.

This clone occurred a few times. Other DNA sequences from this sample encode an identical CDR3 as well. The chain recombines TRBV18 with TRBJ1-1; D is uncertain. CDR1 KGHSH and CDR2 LQKENI come from the germline V gene. The CDR3 consists of 13 residues. Trimming stripped 3 bases from V and 4 bases from J, with 9 bases between. CDR3 sequence: CASSPDRATEAFF. The CDR3 region has the DNA TGTGCCAGCTCACCCGATCGGGCCACTGAAGCTTTCTTT.

The rearrangement links TRBV6-5 to TRBJ1-4, with 9 positions matching TRBD1. Germline V gene data show CDR1 as MNHEY and CDR2 as SVGAGI. The CDR3 runs to 15 residues. V was clipped by 2 bases and J by 7 bases; unmatched bases: 5. In DNA form, the CDR3 reads TGTGCCAGCAGTTACAACCGGGACAGGGCTGAAAAACTGTTTTTT. Translation gives CASSYNRDRAEKLFF.

The chain couples TRBV5-6 to TRBJ1-2; D gene unclear. CDR1 is SGHDT, CDR2 YYEEEE, per germline. This CDR3 has 12 residues. V lost 3 bases and J lost 2, with 5 bases in between. CDR3 sequence reads: CASSSENYGYTF. Here the CDR3 DNA reads TGTGCCAGCAGCTCAGAAAACTATGGCTACACCTTC.

The chain employs TRBV7-2 and TRBJ2-7, with 13 bases that match TRBD2. V lost 5 bases and J lost 6; bases outside the gene matches: 10. The CDR3 consists of 16 residues. In germline, CDR1 is SGHTA, CDR2 FQGNSA. The CDR3: CASSPRGTSGTREQYF. As DNA, the CDR3 is TGTGCCAGCAGCCCCAGAGGGACTAGCGGGACCCGCGAGCAGTACTTC. Complete variable domain (other parts from reference TRBV7-2 and TRBJ2-7): GAGVSQSPSNKVTEKGKDVELRCDPISGHTALYWYRQSLGQGLEFLIYFQGNSAPDKSGLPSDRFSAERTGGSVSTLTIQRTQQEDSAVYLCASSPRGTSGTREQYFGPGTRLTVT.

The rearrangement joins TRBV7-8 to TRBJ1-4, with no clear D. Per the germline V gene, CDR1 is SGHVS and CDR2 is FQNEAQ. This CDR3 comprises 14 residues. V dropped 1 base and J dropped 4 bases, with 7 bases sitting between them. CDR3 amino acids: CASSLGNLNEKLFF. CDR3 nucleotides: TGTGCCAGCAGCTTAGGGAACCTTAATGAAAAACTGTTTTTT.

This chain joins TRBV9 and TRBJ2-3; 10 nucleotides agree with TRBD2. V gave up 3 bases and J gave up 5 bases; unmatched junction bases: 15. There are 18 residues in the CDR3. The germline V gene encodes CDR1 SGDLS and CDR2 YYNGEE. CDR3 in DNA: TGTGCCAGCAGCGCAGCGGGAGGGCCAAATTCGCGTAGAGATACGCAGTATTTT. Translated, it gives CASSAAGGPNSRRDTQYF.

The J gene is TRBJ1-1, the V gene TRBV19; tentatively, D is TRBD1 (5 bases). The CDR3 consists of 14 residues. Trimming stripped 3 bases from V and 1 base from J, with 9 bases between. Germline V gene sequence: CDR1 LNHDA, CDR2 SQIVND (reference sequence). The CDR3 sequence: CASSITGTNTEAFF. As DNA, the CDR3 is TGTGCCAGTAGTATCACAGGAACGAACACTGAAGCTTTCTTT.

The V gene is TRBV7-9, the J gene TRBJ1-2, with 9 bases fitting TRBD1. V shed 5 bases, J shed 6 bases, and the junction held 13 bases outside the gene matches. CDR1 is SEHNR and CDR2 is FQNEAQ in the germline V gene (reference sequence). This CDR3 region has 16 residues. The chain's CDR3 is CASSTYRDRVEDGYTF. The CDR3 DNA is TGTGCCAGCAGCACTTACCGGGACAGGGTAGAAGATGGCTACACCTTC. The whole variable domain, remainder taken from reference TRBV7-9 and TRBJ1-2, is DTGVSQNPRHKITKRGQNVTFRCDPISEHNRLYWYRQTLGQGPEFLTYFQNEAQLEKSRLLSDRFSAERPKGSFSTLEIQRTEQGDSAMYLCASSTYRDRVEDGYTFGSGTRLTVV.

V is TRBV5-1 and J is TRBJ2-1; D is undetermined. Trimming removed 5 bases from V and 7 bases from J, with 13 bases in between. The germline V gene has CDR1 SGHRS and CDR2 YFSETQ. The CDR3 contains 13 residues. The CDR3 nucleotides read TGCGCCAGCAGTTTTGGGGATGGAAATGAGCAGTTCTTC. Its translation: CASSFGDGNEQFF.

The V gene is TRBV5-1, the J gene TRBJ2-7; 12 positions agree with TRBD2. This CDR3 comprises 15 residues. Germline assignment: CDR1 SGHRS and CDR2 YFSETQ. V dropped 0 bases and J dropped 5; count of bases not matched to a gene: 3. CDR3 residues: CASSLGPSGRDEQYF. The CDR3 region has the DNA TGCGCCAGCAGCTTGGGTCCTAGCGGGAGGGACGAGCAGTACTTC.

Points on this clone: A much bigger clone sits one base away, suggesting this may be a read error. The same CDR3 also results from other DNA sequences found in this sample. V gene TRBV19 combines with J gene TRBJ1-1; 7 bases match TRBD1. CDR3 length: 16 amino acids. Germline lookup yields CDR1 LNHDA and CDR2 SQIVND (reference sequence). Here the CDR3 DNA reads TGTGCCAGTAGAGAACCCTCTAGGGGGCGGAACACTGAAGCTTTTTTT. As protein: CASREPSRGRNTEAFF. The full variable domain, completed using reference TRBV19 and TRBJ1-1, is DGGITQSPKYLFRKEGQNVTLSCEQNLNHDAMYWYRQDPGQGLRLIYYSQIVNDFQKGDIAEGYSVSREKKESFPLTVTSAQKNPTAFYLCASREPSRGRNTEAFFGQGTRLTVV.

The rearrangement joins TRBV27 to TRBJ2-7; 7 nucleotides align to TRBD2. Germline assignment: CDR1 MNHEY and CDR2 SMNVEV (reference sequence). J was trimmed by 4 bases and V by 4 bases; bases with no gene match: 13. The CDR3 loop spans 16 amino acids. This CDR3 reads CASSSRWSGNGYEQYF. Here the CDR3 DNA reads TGTGCCAGCAGTTCCCGCTGGAGCGGGAATGGTTACGAGCAGTACTTC.

The chain joins TRBV30 to TRBJ1-5, with 7 positions matching TRBD1. Germline V lookup: CDR1 GTSNPN, CDR2 SVGIG (reference sequence). CDR3 length equals 13 residues. The trim removed 2 bases at V and 7 bases at J, leaving 5 bases unmatched. CDR3 DNA sequence: TGTGCCTGGAGTACACAGGGGCGACAGCCCCAGCATTTT. This gives the protein CAWSTQGRQPQHF.

V and J are TRBV7-2 and TRBJ2-3; TRBD2 matches at 12 bases. Germline-derived CDR1 and CDR2 are SGHTA and FQGNSA. The CDR3 is 16 amino acids. With V trimmed by 7 bases and J by 5 bases, 10 bases remained unmatched. This CDR3 is CASTPPGTSGLDTQYF. The CDR3 coding sequence is TGTGCCAGCACCCCCCCCGGGACTAGCGGGTTAGATACGCAGTATTTT.